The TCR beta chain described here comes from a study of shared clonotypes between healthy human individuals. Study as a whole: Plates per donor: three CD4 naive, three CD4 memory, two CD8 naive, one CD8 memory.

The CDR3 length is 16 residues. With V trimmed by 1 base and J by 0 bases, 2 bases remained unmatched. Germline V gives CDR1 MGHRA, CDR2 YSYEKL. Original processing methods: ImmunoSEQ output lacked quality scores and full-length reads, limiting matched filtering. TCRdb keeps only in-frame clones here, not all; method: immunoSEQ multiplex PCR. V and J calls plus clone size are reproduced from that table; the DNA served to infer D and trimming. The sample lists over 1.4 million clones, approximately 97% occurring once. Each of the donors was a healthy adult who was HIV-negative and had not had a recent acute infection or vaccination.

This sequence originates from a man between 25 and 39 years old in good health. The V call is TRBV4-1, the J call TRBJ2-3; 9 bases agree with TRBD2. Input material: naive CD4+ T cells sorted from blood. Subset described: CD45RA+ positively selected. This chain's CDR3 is CASSQVSGGSTDTQYF. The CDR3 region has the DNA TGCGCCAGCAGCCAAGTTAGCGGGGGAAGCACAGATACGCAGTATTTT.